These 28 T cell receptor beta chains share one sample of origin, sequenced in a study of cytomegalovirus exposure and HLA in healthy donors. Researchers ran the PCR with 60 Vbeta and 13 Jbeta primers. TCRdb's table, derived via immunoSEQ multiplex PCR, lists solely in-frame clones and lacks some. The repertoire holds roughly 100,000 clones, with under 85% as singletons. Sequencing was performed on PBMCs. Receptors were obtained from a woman aged 40 to 55 in good health and CMV-seropositive.

The rearrangement links TRBV28 to TRBJ2-5; maybe TRBD2 (6 bases). The germline V gene encodes CDR1 MDHEN and CDR2 SYDVKM. The CDR3 has 15 residues. Trimming left V 7 bases short and J 0 bases short, with 15 bases between. This chain's CDR3 is CASNPEGTYQETQYF. The CDR3 DNA sequence: TGTGCCAGCAATCCAGAGGGGACTTACCAAGAGACCCAGTACTTC.

This chain connects TRBV28 to TRBJ1-2; no clear D gene. The germline V gene encodes CDR1 MDHEN and CDR2 SYDVKM. The CDR3 length is 13 residues. V dropped 5 bases and J dropped 4 bases, with 11 bases sitting between them. CDR3 DNA sequence: TGTGCCAGCAGTCCCCAACAGATCTATGGCTACACCTTC. It is translated as CASSPQQIYGYTF.

The V and J genes are TRBV11-2 and TRBJ1-1, with D perhaps TRBD1 (6 bases). CDR1 is SGHAT and CDR2 is FQNNGV in the germline V gene. Trimming left V 4 bases short and J 1 base short, with 10 bases between. CDR3 length: 14 amino acids. CDR3 DNA: TGTGCCAGCAGCTCCCGGGACAAGAACACTGAAGCTTTCTTT. Translated, it gives CASSSRDKNTEAFF. Drawing the rest from reference TRBV11-2 and TRBJ1-1, the complete variable domain is EAGVAQSPRYKIIEKRQSVAFWCNPISGHATLYWYQQILGQGPKLLIQFQNNGVVDDSQLPKDRFSAERLKGVDSTLKIQPAKLEDSAVYLCASSSRDKNTEAFFGQGTRLTVV.

The chain employs TRBV5-4 and TRBJ1-1; weak D call: TRBD1 (5 bases). Trimming removed 0 bases from V and 4 bases from J, with 7 bases in between. The CDR3 contains 13 residues. Germline values: CDR1 SGHNT, CDR2 YYREEE (reference sequence). CDR3: CASSLDQGTEAFF. The CDR3 DNA follows: TGTGCCAGCAGCTTGGATCAGGGCACTGAAGCTTTCTTT.

The gene calls are TRBV15 and TRBJ1-2, with 7 bases identical to TRBD1. This CDR3 is 15 amino acids long. V was clipped by 5 bases and J by 8 bases; unmatched bases: 14. In germline, CDR1 is LNHNV, CDR2 YYDKDF (reference sequence). The CDR3 loop reads CATSSQTGRIQGYTF. Written as DNA, the CDR3 is TGTGCCACCAGCTCCCAGACAGGGAGAATTCAAGGCTACACCTTC.

The chain's CDR3 is CASSDAEGTHEQYF. CDR3 bases: TGTGCCAGCAGTGATGCGGAGGGGACCCACGAGCAGTACTTC. This rearrangement joins TRBV2 to TRBJ2-7; D is perhaps TRBD2 (6 bases). Trimming left V 3 bases short and J 5 bases short, with 14 bases between. The CDR3 totals 14 residues. The germline gives CDR1 SNHLY, CDR2 FYNNEI.

This CDR3 is CASKGYSNQPQHF. The CDR3 DNA follows: TGTGCCAGCAAGGGGTATAGCAATCAGCCCCAGCATTTT. The J gene is TRBJ1-5, the V gene TRBV2, with D perhaps TRBD1 (5 bases). The germline gives CDR1 SNHLY, CDR2 FYNNEI. CDR3 length: 13 residues. The germline V and J ends were trimmed by 7 bases and 0 bases, with 7 bases remaining between them.

This chain links TRBV4-1 with TRBJ2-4; D possibly corresponds to TRBD1 (6 bases). V shed 2 bases and J shed 2 bases, with 10 bases lying between them. There are 15 residues in the CDR3. Germline V gene lookup returns CDR1 MGHRA and CDR2 YSYEKL. CDR3 DNA sequence: TGCGCCAGCAGCCAAACCGGGACACCCAAAAACATTCAGTACTTC. Its protein is CASSQTGTPKNIQYF.

This clone was seen more than once but under ten times. The rearrangement links TRBV5-1 to TRBJ1-4; TRBD1 matches 7 bases. The CDR3 runs 14 residues. Per germline, CDR1 SGHRS and CDR2 YFSETQ. The ends lost 5 bases at V and 8 bases at J; junction bases unmatched: 9. The CDR3 reads CASRNWDSGEKLFF. In nucleotides, the CDR3 is TGCGCCAGCAGGAATTGGGACAGCGGGGAAAAACTGTTTTTT.

The genes are TRBV7-8 and TRBJ1-3; D call uncertain. CDR1 SGHVS and CDR2 FQNEAQ come from the germline V gene. This CDR3 has 15 amino acids. Trimming left V 0 bases short and J 1 base short, with 7 bases between. This chain's CDR3 is CASSLAPRSGNTIYF. The CDR3 DNA sequence: TGTGCCAGCAGCTTAGCGCCCAGGTCTGGAAACACCATATATTTT.

This sequence joins TRBV19 and TRBJ1-5, with D unclear. Germline V gives CDR1 LNHDA, CDR2 SQIVND (reference sequence). This CDR3 comprises 14 residues. Trimming shortened V by 7 bases and J by 6 bases, and 16 bases separated the two germline ends. The CDR3 DNA follows: TGTGCCAGTATCCACCGTCCCGCAGGTCAGCCCCAGCATTTT. This codes for CASIHRPAGQPQHF.

This clone was found once. The chain combines TRBV23-1 with TRBJ1-4, with TRBD1 matching 7 bases. TRBV23-1 is identified as an open reading frame with a role that is uncertain. The CDR3 contains 16 residues. V trimming: 4 bases; J trimming: 8 bases; junction bases outside the gene matches: 13. The CDR3 reads CASSRSLQGGREKLFF. In DNA form, the CDR3 reads TGCGCCAGCAGTCGTTCCCTCCAGGGGGGTCGGGAAAAACTGTTTTTT.

The gene calls are TRBV28 and TRBJ1-4; no clear D gene. The CDR3 contains 15 residues. CDR1 MDHEN and CDR2 SYDVKM come from the germline V gene. Trimming removed 6 bases from V and 4 bases from J, with 15 bases in between. The CDR3 DNA reads TGTGCCAGCAGGTCCGGTCGAAGTTATAATGAAAAACTGTTTTTT. Encoded protein: CASRSGRSYNEKLFF.

The chain links TRBV5-1 to TRBJ2-5; weak D call: TRBD2 (5 bases). Trimming took 2 bases from V and 9 from J, leaving 8 bases between them. Germline CDR1 and CDR2: SGHRS and YFSETQ. The CDR3 extends over 11 amino acids. The CDR3 spells CASSFEGPQYF. The CDR3, as DNA: TGCGCCAGCAGCTTCGAGGGTCCCCAGTACTTC.

The chain combines TRBV5-6 with TRBJ2-7, with D possibly TRBD2 on 5 matching bases. This CDR3 is 13 amino acids long. Germline values: CDR1 SGHDT, CDR2 YYEEEE. V lost 6 bases and J lost 2, with 12 bases in between. The CDR3 protein is CASTIAGAYEQYF. CDR3 sequence (DNA): TGTGCCAGCACCATCGCCGGGGCCTACGAGCAGTACTTC.

This clone was recorded only once. V is TRBV5-5 and J is TRBJ2-6; D remains unclear. Germline loops: CDR1 SGHKS, CDR2 YYEKEE (reference sequence). Trimming took off 0 bases at V and 3 bases at J, with 7 bases between the two ends. CDR3 size: 15 residues. This CDR3 is CASSLVAGGANVLTF. As DNA, the CDR3 is TGTGCCAGCAGCTTGGTGGCAGGTGGGGCCAACGTCCTGACTTTC.

The rearrangement joins TRBV7-2 to TRBJ1-4, with D maybe TRBD1 (5 bases). The CDR3 extends over 14 amino acids. V was pared by 3 bases and J by 3 bases, with 8 bases between. Germline-derived CDR1 and CDR2 are SGHTA and FQGNSA. The CDR3 loop reads CASSLGGPNEKLFF. The CDR3 DNA reads TGTGCCAGCAGCTTGGGGGGTCCTAATGAAAAACTGTTTTTT.

This chain links TRBV5-6 with TRBJ2-2; 9 bases align to TRBD1. CDR1 is SGHDT and CDR2 is YYEEEE in the germline V gene. Unmatched junction bases numbered 13, after V lost 4 bases and J lost 6 bases. The CDR3 totals 17 residues. The CDR3 region is CASSGVRDRVVPGELFF. The CDR3, as DNA: TGTGCCAGCAGCGGGGTCAGGGACAGGGTAGTTCCCGGGGAGCTGTTTTTT.

The chain has TRBV7-6 and TRBJ2-1; 11 bases line up with TRBD2. The CDR3 has 17 residues. V lost 5 bases and J lost 4; bases outside the gene matches: 10. The germline gives CDR1 SGHVS, CDR2 FNYEAQ. CDR3 in DNA: TGTGCCAGCAGCGACGAAGCCGGGACTAGCGGTTACAATGAGCAGTTCTTC. It is translated as CASSDEAGTSGYNEQFF.

This chain uses TRBV7-6 with TRBJ1-6, with 9 positions matching TRBD1. CDR1 and CDR2 from the germline V gene are SGHVS and FNYEAQ. The trim removed 5 bases at V and 0 bases at J, leaving 11 bases unmatched. The CDR3 covers 19 residues. The CDR3 sequence is CASSRGPGTGSSYNSPLHF. Written as DNA, the CDR3 is TGTGCCAGCAGCCGAGGTCCCGGGACAGGGAGCTCCTATAATTCACCCCTCCACTTT.

The CDR3 sequence is CASSATERSVSGYTF. The DNA of the CDR3 is TGTGCCAGCAGCGCGACAGAGCGTTCGGTATCTGGCTACACCTTC. The chain links TRBV9 to TRBJ1-2; D perhaps matches TRBD1 (5 bases). The CDR3 extends over 15 amino acids. The V and J ends lost 3 bases and 7 bases respectively, with 19 bases between them. The germline gives CDR1 SGDLS, CDR2 YYNGEE.

The V and J genes are TRBV7-2 and TRBJ2-1; D is undetermined. Trimming pared 3 bases from V and 9 bases from J, leaving 6 bases between. The CDR3 totals 11 residues. The germline gives CDR1 SGHTA, CDR2 FQGNSA. Here the CDR3 DNA reads TGTGCCAGCAGCTTTTCCGGTGAGCAGTTCTTC. Protein: CASSFSGEQFF.

The V and J genes are TRBV9 and TRBJ2-5; 7 bases align to TRBD1. Per germline, CDR1 SGDLS and CDR2 YYNGEE. The ends lost 4 bases at V and 2 bases at J; junction bases unmatched: 8. This CDR3 spans 15 amino acids. In DNA, the CDR3 is TGTGCCAGCAGCCAACAGGGGACGGGACAAGAGACCCAGTACTTC. Its protein is CASSQQGTGQETQYF. Filled out from reference TRBV9 and TRBJ2-5, the complete variable domain reads DSGVTQTPKHLITATGQRVTLRCSPRSGDLSVYWYQQSLDQGLQFLIQYYNGEERAKGNILERFSAQQFPDLHSELNLSSLELGDSALYFCASSQQGTGQETQYFGPGTRLLVL.

V is TRBV5-1 and J is TRBJ2-5, with D unclear. Germline V CDR1 and CDR2: SGHRS, YFSETQ. This CDR3 has 14 amino acids. V lost 4 bases, J lost 5 bases, and 15 bases lay in between. Written as DNA, the CDR3 is TGCGCCAGCAGCCACGACTCAAACCCGGAGACCCAGTACTTC. Amino acids: CASSHDSNPETQYF. Drawing the rest from reference TRBV5-1 and TRBJ2-5, the complete variable domain is KAGVTQTPRYLIKTRGQQVTLSCSPISGHRSVSWYQQTPGQGLQFLFEYFSETQRNKGNFPGRFSGRQFSNSRSEMNVSTLELGDSALYLCASSHDSNPETQYFGPGTRLLVL.

The rearrangement uses TRBV7-3 and TRBJ2-2; D unresolved. Germline V lookup: CDR1 SGHTA, CDR2 FQGTGA. The CDR3 sequence is 13 residues long. With 3 bases removed from V and 6 bases from J, the gap between germline ends came to 8 bases. The CDR3 sequence is CASSFFGSGELFF. In DNA form, the CDR3 reads TGTGCCAGCAGCTTTTTCGGGTCCGGGGAGCTGTTTTTT. Full variable domain (outside the CDR3, taken from reference TRBV7-3 and TRBJ2-2): GAGVSQTPSNKVTEKGKYVELRCDPISGHTALYWYRQSLGQGPEFLIYFQGTGAADDSGLPNDRFFAVRPEGSVSTLKIQRTERGDSAVYLCASSFFGSGELFFGEGSRLTVL.

The genes are TRBV5-1 and TRBJ1-1, with D perhaps matching TRBD1 (6 bases). The CDR3 runs 15 residues. CDR1 SGHRS and CDR2 YFSETQ come from the germline V gene. V was shortened by 2 bases and J by 0 bases, with 11 bases between the two germline ends. For the CDR3, the DNA is TGCGCCAGCAGCTTCGGGACAAACATGAACACTGAAGCTTTCTTT. Translating gives CASSFGTNMNTEAFF.

This clone was counted a few times. This chain uses TRBV5-5 with TRBJ1-3; D gene uncertain. From germline, CDR1 is SGHKS and CDR2 YYEKEE (reference sequence). V lost 4 bases and J 4 bases, leaving 15 bases between the germline ends. The CDR3 runs to 15 residues. CDR3 in amino acids: CASSQSTGIGNTIYF. The DNA of the CDR3 is TGTGCCAGCAGCCAATCGACGGGGATCGGAAACACCATATATTTT.

This chain uses TRBV28 with TRBJ2-7, with D possibly matching TRBD1 (6 bases). Looked up from germline, CDR1 is MDHEN and CDR2 is SYDVKM. V was pared by 4 bases and J by 3 bases, with 16 bases between. This CDR3 region has 15 residues. The CDR3 DNA is TGTGCCAGCAGTTCTCGGACAGTGTCGTTCTACGAGCAGTACTTC. The encoded protein is CASSSRTVSFYEQYF.